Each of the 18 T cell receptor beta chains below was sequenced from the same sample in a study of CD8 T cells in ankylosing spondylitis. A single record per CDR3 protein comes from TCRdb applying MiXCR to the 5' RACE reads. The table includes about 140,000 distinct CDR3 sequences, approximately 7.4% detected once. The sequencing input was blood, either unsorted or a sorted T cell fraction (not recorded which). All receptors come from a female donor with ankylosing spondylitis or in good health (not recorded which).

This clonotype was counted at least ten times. CDR3 region: CASAPPTWGTGELFF. The CDR3 DNA follows: TGTGCCAGCGCCCCGCCCACCTGGGGGACCGGGGAGCTGTTTTTT. The V gene is TRBV12-3 or TRBV12-4, the J gene TRBJ2-2; the D call may be TRBD1 or TRBD2 (5 bases each). Trimming removed 8 bases from V and 5 bases from J, with 18 bases in between. The CDR3 is made up of 15 amino acids.

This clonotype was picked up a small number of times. CDR3 nucleotide sequence: TGTGCCAGCAGGATACCAGGGGACCAAGAGACCCAGTACTTC. Translating gives CASRIPGDQETQYF. V is TRBV28 and J is TRBJ2-5; the D gene is possibly TRBD1 (6 bases). V shed 6 bases and J shed 0 bases, with 11 bases lying between them. The germline V gene has CDR1 MDHEN and CDR2 SYDVKM. The CDR3 is 14 residues long.

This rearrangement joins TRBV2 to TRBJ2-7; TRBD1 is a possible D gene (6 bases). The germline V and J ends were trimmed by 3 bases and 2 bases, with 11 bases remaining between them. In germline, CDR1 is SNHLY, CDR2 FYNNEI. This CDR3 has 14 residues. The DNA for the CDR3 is TGTGCCAGCAGTGATGGTGGGGGCCCCTACGAGCAGTACTTC. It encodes CASSDGGGPYEQYF.

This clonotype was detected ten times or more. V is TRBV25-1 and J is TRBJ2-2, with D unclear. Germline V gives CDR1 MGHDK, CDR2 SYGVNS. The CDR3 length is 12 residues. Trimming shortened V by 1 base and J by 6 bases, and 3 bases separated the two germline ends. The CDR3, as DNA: TGTGCCAGCAGTGAATCGGCCGGGGAGCTGTTTTTT. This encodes CASSESAGELFF.

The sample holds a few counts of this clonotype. The CDR3 protein is CASSLGQGAGYTF. The CDR3 DNA is TGTGCCAGCAGTTTGGGGCAGGGGGCGGGCTACACCTTC. The V gene is TRBV12-3 or TRBV12-4, the J gene TRBJ1-2, with 8 bases lining up with TRBD1. Losses at the gene ends were 3 bases for V and 8 bases for J; bases not matched to a gene: 5. This CDR3 has 13 residues.

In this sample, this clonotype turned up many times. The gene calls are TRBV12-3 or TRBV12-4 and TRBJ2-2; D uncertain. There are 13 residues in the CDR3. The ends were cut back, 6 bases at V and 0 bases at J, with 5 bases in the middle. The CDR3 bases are TGTGCCAGCAGGGCTTCGAACACCGGGGAGCTGTTTTTT. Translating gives CASRASNTGELFF.

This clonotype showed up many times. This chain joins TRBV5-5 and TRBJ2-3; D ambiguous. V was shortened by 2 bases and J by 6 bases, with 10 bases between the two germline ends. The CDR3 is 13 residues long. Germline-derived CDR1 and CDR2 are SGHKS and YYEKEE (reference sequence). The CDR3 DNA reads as TGTGCCAGCAGCTTATTAAGTTCGGATACGCAGTATTTT. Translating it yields CASSLLSSDTQYF.

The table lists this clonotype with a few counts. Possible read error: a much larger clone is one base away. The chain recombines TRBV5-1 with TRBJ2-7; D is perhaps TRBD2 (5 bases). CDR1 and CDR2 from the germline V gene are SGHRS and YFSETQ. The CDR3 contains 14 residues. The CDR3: CTSSLAGGVDEQYF. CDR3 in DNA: TGCACCAGCAGCTTGGCCGGAGGTGTGGACGAGCAGTACTTC.

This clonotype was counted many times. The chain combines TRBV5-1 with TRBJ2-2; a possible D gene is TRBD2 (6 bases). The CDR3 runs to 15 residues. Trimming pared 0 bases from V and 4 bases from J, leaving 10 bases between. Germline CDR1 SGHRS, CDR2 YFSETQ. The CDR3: CASSLDLASTGELFF. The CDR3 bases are TGCGCCAGCAGCTTGGACCTAGCGAGCACCGGGGAGCTGTTTTTT.

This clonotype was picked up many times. CDR3 in DNA: TGTGCCAGCAGCCAAGCCGGGACCTTTGGCAATTCACCCCTCCACTTT. It yields the protein CASSQAGTFGNSPLHF. This chain links TRBV4-2 with TRBJ1-6; D is perhaps TRBD1 (5 bases). CDR1 and CDR2 from the germline V gene are LGHNA and YNFKEQ. V was trimmed by 1 base and J by 7 bases, leaving 14 bases between them. The CDR3 has 16 residues.

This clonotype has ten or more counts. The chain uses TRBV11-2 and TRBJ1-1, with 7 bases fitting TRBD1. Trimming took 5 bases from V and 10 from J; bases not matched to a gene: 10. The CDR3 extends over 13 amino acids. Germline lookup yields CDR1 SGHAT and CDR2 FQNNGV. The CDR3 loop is CASSLEGGGRAFF. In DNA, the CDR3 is TGTGCCAGCAGCCTCGAAGGGGGCGGAAGAGCTTTCTTT.

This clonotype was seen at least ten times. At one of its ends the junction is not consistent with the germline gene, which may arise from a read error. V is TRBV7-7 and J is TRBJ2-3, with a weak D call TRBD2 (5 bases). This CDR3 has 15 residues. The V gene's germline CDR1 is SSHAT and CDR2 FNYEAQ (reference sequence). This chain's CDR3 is CASSLGLGSTDTQYF. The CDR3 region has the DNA TGTGCTAGCAGCTTAGGACTCGGTAGCACAGATACGCAGTATTTT.

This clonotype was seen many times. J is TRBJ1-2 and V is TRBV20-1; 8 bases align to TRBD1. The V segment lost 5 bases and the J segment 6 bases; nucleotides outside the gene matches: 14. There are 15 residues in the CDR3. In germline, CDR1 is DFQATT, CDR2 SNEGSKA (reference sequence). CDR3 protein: CSAPHRQGRGNGYTF. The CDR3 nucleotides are TGCAGTGCTCCCCACCGACAGGGGCGAGGGAATGGCTACACCTTC.

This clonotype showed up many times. DNA of the CDR3: TGCGCCAGCAGCCAAACGCTGGGGGGCGCAGGCTATGGCTACACCTTC. The encoded protein is CASSQTLGGAGYGYTF. The chain couples TRBV4-3 to TRBJ1-2; TRBD1 might be the D (6 bases). The length of the CDR3 is 16 residues. Trimming left V 2 bases short and J 4 bases short, with 17 bases between. Germline-derived CDR1 and CDR2 are LGHNA and YSLEER.

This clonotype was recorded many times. The CDR3 coding sequence is TGCAGTGCTAGGCGGCAGAAGTTGGAGCAGTTCTTC. This codes for CSARRQKLEQFF. V usage is TRBV20-1 and J usage is TRBJ2-1; the D is unclear. Germline V gene sequence: CDR1 DFQATT, CDR2 SNEGSKA (reference sequence). V was shortened by 3 bases and J by 10 bases, with 13 bases between the two germline ends. This CDR3 comprises 12 residues.

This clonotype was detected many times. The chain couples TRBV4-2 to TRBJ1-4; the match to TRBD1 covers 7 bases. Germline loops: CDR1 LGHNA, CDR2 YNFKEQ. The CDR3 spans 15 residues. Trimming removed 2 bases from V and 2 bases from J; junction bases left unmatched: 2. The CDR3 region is CASSQQQGTNEKLFF. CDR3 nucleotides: TGTGCCAGCAGCCAACAACAGGGGACTAATGAAAAACTGTTTTTT.

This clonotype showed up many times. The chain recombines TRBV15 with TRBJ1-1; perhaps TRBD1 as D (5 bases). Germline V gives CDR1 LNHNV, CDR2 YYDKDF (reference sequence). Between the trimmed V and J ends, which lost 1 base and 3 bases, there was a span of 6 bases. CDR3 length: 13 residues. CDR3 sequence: CATSRGDDTEAFF. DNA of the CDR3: TGTGCCACCAGCAGAGGGGACGACACTGAAGCTTTCTTT.

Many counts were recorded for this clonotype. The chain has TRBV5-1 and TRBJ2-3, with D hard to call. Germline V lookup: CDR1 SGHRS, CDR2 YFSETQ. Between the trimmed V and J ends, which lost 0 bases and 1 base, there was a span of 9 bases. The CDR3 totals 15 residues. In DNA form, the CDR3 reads TGCGCCAGCAGCTTGGATCCGGTGGGCACAGATACGCAGTATTTT. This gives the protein CASSLDPVGTDTQYF.